One TCR beta chain is described in this entry. The antigen it binds to is not known. There are no base qualities to consult, and no much larger clone falls within one base. This specimen belongs to a study of cytotoxic CD8 clonotypes in ibrutinib-treated CLL (dated by TCRdb to about 2021). Regarding the complete study: The cohort included roughly 15 treatment-naive and 11 relapsed/refractory patients; under 18 were IGHV unmutated. Partial responses were observed in about 25 patients and complete responses in 2; after a median follow-up of 68 months, remission was maintained in 15 or so patients and progression was observed in 12. Response samples were obtained after a median of around 11 months of treatment, with a range of roughly 6 to 36 months. An average of around 250,000 productive templates and some 100,000 productive rearrangements was obtained per sample. Longitudinal samples were available for 26 of the 86 trial participants. Cryopreserved peripheral blood mononuclear cells were collected before treatment, at response, and at either disease progression or sustained remission. Patients were still on ibrutinib when every remission and progressive disease sample was collected. The research as a whole found: Baseline clonality was found to be higher than that of age-matched healthy donors and was strongly correlated with circulating CD8+ T-cell counts. Sustained-remission and progressing patients did not have matched sampling times, and lymph node repertoires were not examined. An increase in clonality was observed at ibrutinib response, with clonality remaining stable during sustained remission and falling back toward baseline at progression. Public clonotypes were rare and either shrank or stayed stable during treatment, and the rise in clonality at ibrutinib response reflected expansion of private clonotypes.

For TCR beta library preparation, roughly 1.8 micrograms of genomic DNA was extracted from cryopreserved PBMCs. Longitudinal blood samples from CLL patients on ibrutinib monotherapy underwent high-throughput TCR beta sequencing. The patients took part in an open-label, single-center phase 2 trial of ibrutinib monotherapy. A MiSeq instrument was used for deep resolution sequencing, which targeted depths ranging from 1 in 1 million up to 1 in 200,000 T cells, with coverage averaging 10x for each clonotype. The immunoSEQ hsTCRB Kit was used to generate the TCR beta libraries. Per the original workflow: Data were analyzed with ImmunoSEQ Data Assistant and ImmunoSEQ Analyzer, with V, D and J genes assigned per IMGT definitions. Clonality, which ranges from 0 to 1, was calculated as one minus the normalized Shannon entropy of productive rearrangement frequencies. Public clonotype analysis was restricted to overrepresented clonotypes comprising at least 0.05% of each patient's repertoire. Roughly 12 age-matched healthy donor repertoires from immuneACCESS were used as controls for clonality. TCRdb's version of the immuneACCESS table is confined to in-frame rearrangements and falls short of the full clone set. An unresolved V gene accounts for under half of the shortfall where checked; the remainder is of unknown origin. That table supplies the V and J calls and clone size; D and trimming were determined from the DNA. This sample is represented by approximately 350,000 clones; under 70% of them were singletons. In total, the top ten clones hold about 5.9% of the sample.

CDR1 MDHEN and CDR2 SYDVKM were looked up in the germline V gene. The V and J ends are trimmed by 3 bases and 5 bases, leaving 6 bases between them. The CDR3 holds 12 amino acids from the cysteine to the phenylalanine. Just CDR3 DNA is preserved here, 36 bases in frame from base 1. The rearrangement joined TRBV28 to TRBJ2-3, with TRBD1 perhaps the D gene, on 6 matching bases. Sequences were derived from PBMCs, sampled after 36 months of ibrutinib treatment. This receptor was identified in a human donor with chronic lymphocytic leukemia. The DNA reads as follows: TGTGCCAGCAGTTTCAGGGGAGATACGCAGTATTTT. This sequence encodes CASSFRGDTQYF.